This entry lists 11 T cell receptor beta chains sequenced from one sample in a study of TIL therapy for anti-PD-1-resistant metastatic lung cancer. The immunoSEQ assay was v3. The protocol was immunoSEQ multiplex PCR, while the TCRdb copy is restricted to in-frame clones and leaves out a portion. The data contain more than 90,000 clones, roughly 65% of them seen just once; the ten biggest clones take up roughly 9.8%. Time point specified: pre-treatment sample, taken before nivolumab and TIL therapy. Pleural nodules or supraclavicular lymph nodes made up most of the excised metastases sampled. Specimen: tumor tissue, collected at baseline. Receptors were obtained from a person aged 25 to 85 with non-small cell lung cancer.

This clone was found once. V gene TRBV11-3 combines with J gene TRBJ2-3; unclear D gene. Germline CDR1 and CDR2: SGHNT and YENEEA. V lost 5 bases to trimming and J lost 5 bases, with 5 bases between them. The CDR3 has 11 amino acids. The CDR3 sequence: CASSLGDTQYF. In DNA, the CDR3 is TGTGCCAGCAGCCTAGGAGATACGCAGTATTTT.

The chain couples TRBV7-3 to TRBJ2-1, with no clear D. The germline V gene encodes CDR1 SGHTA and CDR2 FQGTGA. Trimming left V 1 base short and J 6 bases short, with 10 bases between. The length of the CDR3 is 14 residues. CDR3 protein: CASSLNAARNEQFF. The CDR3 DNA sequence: TGTGCCAGCAGCTTAAATGCGGCTCGCAATGAGCAGTTCTTC. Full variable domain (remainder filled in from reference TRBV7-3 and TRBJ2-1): GAGVSQTPSNKVTEKGKYVELRCDPISGHTALYWYRQSLGQGPEFLIYFQGTGAADDSGLPNDRFFAVRPEGSVSTLKIQRTERGDSAVYLCASSLNAARNEQFFGPGTRLTVL.

The CDR3 nucleotides are TGCGCCAGCAGCCATACGACAGTTTCTAACTATGGCTACACCTTC. Translation gives CASSHTTVSNYGYTF. The V and J genes are TRBV4-1 and TRBJ1-2; a possible D gene is TRBD1 (5 bases). The CDR3 is 15 residues long. Between the trimmed V and J ends, which lost 3 bases and 0 bases, there was a span of 11 bases. Germline V lookup: CDR1 MGHRA, CDR2 YSYEKL.

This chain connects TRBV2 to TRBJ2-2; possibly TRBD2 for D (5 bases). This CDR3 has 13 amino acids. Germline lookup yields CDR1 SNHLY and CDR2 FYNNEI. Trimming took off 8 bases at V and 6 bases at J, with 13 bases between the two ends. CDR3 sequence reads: CASALVLPGELFF. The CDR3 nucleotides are TGTGCCAGCGCACTAGTTCTCCCCGGGGAGCTGTTTTTT.

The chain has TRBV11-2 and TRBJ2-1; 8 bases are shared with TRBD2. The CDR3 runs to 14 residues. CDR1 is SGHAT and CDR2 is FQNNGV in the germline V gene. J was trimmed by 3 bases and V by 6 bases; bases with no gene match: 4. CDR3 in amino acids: CASRPGGFYNEQFF. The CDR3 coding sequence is TGTGCCAGCAGGCCGGGGGGGTTCTACAATGAGCAGTTCTTC.

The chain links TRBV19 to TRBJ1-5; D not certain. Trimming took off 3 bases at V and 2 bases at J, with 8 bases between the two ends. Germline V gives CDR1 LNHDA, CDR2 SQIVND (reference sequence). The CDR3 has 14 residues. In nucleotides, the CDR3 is TGTGCCAGTAGTATCCCGACACGCAATCAGCCCCAGCATTTT. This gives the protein CASSIPTRNQPQHF.

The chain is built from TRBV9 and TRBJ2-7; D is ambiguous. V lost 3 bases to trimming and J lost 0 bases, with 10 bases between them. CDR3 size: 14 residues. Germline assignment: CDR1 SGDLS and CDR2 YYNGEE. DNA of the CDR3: TGTGCCAGCAGCGAGGGCCCGATCTCCTACGAGCAGTACTTC. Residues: CASSEGPISYEQYF.

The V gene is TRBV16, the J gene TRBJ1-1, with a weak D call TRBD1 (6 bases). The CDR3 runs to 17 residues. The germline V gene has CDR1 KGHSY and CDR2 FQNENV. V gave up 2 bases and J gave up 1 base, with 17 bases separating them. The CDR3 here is CASSQILMGGPNTEAFF. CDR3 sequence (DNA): TGTGCCAGCAGCCAAATCTTAATGGGGGGGCCGAACACTGAAGCTTTCTTT.

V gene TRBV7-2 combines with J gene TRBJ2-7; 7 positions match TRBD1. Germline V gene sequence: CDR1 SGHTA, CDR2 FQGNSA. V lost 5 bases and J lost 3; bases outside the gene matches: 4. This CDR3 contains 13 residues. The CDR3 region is CASSQRQGYEQYF. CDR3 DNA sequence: TGTGCCAGCAGCCAACGACAGGGCTACGAGCAGTACTTC. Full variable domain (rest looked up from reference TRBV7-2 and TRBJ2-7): GAGVSQSPSNKVTEKGKDVELRCDPISGHTALYWYRQSLGQGLEFLIYFQGNSAPDKSGLPSDRFSAERTGGSVSTLTIQRTQQEDSAVYLCASSQRQGYEQYFGPGTRLTVT.

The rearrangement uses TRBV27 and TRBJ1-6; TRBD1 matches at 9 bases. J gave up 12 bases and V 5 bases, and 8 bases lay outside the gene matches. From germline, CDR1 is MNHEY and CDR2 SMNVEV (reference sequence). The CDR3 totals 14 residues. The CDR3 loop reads CASSILGQGQPLHF. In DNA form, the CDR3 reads TGTGCCAGCAGTATCTTGGGACAGGGTCAACCCCTCCACTTT.

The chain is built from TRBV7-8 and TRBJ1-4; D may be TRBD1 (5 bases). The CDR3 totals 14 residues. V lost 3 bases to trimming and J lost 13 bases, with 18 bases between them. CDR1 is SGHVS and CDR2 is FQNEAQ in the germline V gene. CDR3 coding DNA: TGTGCCAGCAGCTTTGGTTCCCCCCTCGGGGGACTGTTTTTT. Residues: CASSFGSPLGGLFF. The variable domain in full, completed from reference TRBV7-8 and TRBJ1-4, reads GAGVSQSPRYKVAKRGQDVALRCDPISGHVSLFWYQQALGQGPEFLTYFQNEAQLDKSGLPSDRFFAERPEGSVSTLKIQRTQQEDSAVYLCASSFGSPLGGLFFGSGTQLSVL.